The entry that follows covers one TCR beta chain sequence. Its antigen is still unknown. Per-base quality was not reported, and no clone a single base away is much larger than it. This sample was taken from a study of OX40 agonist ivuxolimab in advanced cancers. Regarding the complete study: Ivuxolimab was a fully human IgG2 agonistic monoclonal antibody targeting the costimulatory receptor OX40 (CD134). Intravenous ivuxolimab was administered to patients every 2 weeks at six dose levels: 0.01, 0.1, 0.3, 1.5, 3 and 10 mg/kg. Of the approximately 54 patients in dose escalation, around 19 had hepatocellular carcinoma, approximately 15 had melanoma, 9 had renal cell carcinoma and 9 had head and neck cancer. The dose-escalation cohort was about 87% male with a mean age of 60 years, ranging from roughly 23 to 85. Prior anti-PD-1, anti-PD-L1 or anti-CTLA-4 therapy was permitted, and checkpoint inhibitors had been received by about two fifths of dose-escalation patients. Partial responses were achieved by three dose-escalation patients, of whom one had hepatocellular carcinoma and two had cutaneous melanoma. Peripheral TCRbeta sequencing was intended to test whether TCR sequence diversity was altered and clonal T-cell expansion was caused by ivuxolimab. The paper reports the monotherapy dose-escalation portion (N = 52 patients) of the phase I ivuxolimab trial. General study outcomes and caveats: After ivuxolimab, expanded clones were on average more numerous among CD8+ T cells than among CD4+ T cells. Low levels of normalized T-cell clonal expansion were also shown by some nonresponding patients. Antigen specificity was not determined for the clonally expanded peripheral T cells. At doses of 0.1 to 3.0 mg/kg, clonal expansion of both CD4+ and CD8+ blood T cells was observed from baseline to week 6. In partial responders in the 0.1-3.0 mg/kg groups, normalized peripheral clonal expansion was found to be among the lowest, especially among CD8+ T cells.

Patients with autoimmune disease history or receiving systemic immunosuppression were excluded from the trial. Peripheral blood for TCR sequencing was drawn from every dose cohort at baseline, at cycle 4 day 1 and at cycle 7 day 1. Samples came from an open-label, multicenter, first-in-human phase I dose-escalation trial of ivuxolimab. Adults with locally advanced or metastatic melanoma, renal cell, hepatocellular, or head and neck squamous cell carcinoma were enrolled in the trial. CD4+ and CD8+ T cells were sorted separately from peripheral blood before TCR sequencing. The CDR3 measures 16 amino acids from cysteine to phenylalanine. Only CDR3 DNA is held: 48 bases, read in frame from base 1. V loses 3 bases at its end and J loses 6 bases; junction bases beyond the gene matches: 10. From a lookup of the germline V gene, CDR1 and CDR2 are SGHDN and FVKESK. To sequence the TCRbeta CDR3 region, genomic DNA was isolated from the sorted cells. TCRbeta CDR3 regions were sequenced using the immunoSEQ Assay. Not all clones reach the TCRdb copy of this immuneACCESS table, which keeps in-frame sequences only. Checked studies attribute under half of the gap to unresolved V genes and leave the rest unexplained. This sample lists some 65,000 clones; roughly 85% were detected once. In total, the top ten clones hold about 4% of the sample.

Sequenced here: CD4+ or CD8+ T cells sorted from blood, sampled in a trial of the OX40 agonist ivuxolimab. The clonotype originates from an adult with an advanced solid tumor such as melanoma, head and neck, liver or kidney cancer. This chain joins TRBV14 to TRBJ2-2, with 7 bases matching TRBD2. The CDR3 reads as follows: CASSHLRGVSAGELFF. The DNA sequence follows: TGTGCCAGCAGCCATCTCCGGGGGGTATCGGCCGGGGAGCTGTTTTTT.